Sequencing of this T cell receptor beta chain was carried out in a study of cytomegalovirus exposure and HLA in healthy donors. Regarding the study as a whole: Several of the most significant clusters appeared, in a later analysis, to be linked to common viral pathogens.

Vbeta (60) and Jbeta (13) primers were used in the PCR. Data came from immunoSEQ multiplex PCR; TCRdb stores just in-frame clones and leaves some out. The data show about 140,000 clones, with roughly 10% seen just once and 1.5% to 2% held by the top ten. Notes on this clone: Its target is unknown.

V lost 1 base and J lost 3, with 10 bases in between. Germline CDR1 is SGHRS and CDR2 is YFSETQ. The CDR3 is 15 residues long. Source material: PBMCs. V gene TRBV5-1 combines with J gene TRBJ2-2; D may be TRBD1 (5 bases). The TCR comes from a middle-aged man in good health and CMV-seronegative. CDR3 in DNA: TGCGCCAGCAGCTTGAGGGGCTTGGACACCGGGGAGCTGTTTTTT. Protein: CASSLRGLDTGELFF.